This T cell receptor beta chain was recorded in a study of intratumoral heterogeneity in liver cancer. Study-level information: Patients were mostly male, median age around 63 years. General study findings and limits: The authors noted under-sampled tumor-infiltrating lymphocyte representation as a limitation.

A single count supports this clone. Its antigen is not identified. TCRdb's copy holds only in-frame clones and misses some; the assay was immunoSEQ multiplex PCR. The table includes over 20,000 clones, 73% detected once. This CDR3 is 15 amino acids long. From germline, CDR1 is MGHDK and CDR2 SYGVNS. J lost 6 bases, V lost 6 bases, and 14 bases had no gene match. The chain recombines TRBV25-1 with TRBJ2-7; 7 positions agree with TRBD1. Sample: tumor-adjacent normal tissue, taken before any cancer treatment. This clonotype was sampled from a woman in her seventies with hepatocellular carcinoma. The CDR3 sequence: CASRGQQNPSSEQYF. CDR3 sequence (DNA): TGTGCCAGCAGGGGACAGCAAAACCCAAGTAGCGAGCAGTACTTC.